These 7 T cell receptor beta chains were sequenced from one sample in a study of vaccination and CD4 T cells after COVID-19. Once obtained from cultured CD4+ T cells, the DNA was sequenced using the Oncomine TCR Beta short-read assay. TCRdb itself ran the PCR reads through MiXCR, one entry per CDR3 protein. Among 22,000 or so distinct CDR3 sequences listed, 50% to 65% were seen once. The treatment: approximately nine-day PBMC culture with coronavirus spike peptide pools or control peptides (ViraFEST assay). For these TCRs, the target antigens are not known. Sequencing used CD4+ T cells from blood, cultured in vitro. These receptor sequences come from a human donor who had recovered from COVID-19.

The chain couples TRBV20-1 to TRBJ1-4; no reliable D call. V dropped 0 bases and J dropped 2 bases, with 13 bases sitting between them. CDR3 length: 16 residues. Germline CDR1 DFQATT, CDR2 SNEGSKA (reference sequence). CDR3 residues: CSARDPFQGTNEKLFF. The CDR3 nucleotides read TGCAGTGCTAGAGACCCATTCCAAGGGACTAATGAAAAACTGTTTTTT.

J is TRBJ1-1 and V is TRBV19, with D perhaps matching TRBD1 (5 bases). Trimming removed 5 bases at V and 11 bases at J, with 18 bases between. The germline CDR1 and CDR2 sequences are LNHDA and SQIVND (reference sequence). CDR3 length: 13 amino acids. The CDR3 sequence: CASSPTGYRSAFF. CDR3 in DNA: TGTGCCAGTAGTCCAACAGGATACAGAAGCGCTTTCTTT. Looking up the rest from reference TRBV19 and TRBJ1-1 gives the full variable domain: DGGITQSPKYLFRKEGQNVTLSCEQNLNHDAMYWYRQDPGQGLRLIYYSQIVNDFQKGDIAEGYSVSREKKESFPLTVTSAQKNPTAFYLCASSPTGYRSAFFGQGTRLTVV.

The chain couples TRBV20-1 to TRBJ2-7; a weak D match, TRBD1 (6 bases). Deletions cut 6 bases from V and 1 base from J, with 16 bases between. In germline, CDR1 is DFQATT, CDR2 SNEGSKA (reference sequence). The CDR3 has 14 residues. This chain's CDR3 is CSARGHDRSYEQYF. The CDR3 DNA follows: TGCAGTGCCCGGGGACACGATCGATCCTACGAGCAGTACTTC.

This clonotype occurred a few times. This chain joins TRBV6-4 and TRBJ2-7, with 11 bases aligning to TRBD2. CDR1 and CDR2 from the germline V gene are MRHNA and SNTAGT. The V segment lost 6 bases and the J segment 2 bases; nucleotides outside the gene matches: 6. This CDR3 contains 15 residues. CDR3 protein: CASSPGTSGPYEQYF. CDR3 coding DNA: TGTGCCAGCAGCCCCGGGACTAGCGGACCCTACGAGCAGTACTTC.

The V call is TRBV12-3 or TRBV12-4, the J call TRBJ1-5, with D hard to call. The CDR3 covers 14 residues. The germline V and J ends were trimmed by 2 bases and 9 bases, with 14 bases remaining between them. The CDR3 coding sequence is TGTGCCAGCAGTTTAAGTGACCGCTTGATGCCCCAGCATTTT. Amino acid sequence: CASSLSDRLMPQHF.

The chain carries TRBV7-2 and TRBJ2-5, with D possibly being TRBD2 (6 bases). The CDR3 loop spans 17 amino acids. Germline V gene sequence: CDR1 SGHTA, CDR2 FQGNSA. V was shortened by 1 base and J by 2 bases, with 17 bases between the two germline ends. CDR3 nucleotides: TGTGCCAGCAGCTTAGGCACCACCACCCTAGCGCAAGAGACCCAGTACTTC. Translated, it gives CASSLGTTTLAQETQYF.

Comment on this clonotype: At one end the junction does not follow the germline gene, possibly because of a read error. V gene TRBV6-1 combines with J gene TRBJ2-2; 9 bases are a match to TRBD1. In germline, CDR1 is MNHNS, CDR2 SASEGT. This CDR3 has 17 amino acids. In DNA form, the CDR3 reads TGCGCCAGCAGCAGTTACAGGGGGCTGGGTAACACCGGGGAGCTGTTTTTT. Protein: CASSSYRGLGNTGELFF.